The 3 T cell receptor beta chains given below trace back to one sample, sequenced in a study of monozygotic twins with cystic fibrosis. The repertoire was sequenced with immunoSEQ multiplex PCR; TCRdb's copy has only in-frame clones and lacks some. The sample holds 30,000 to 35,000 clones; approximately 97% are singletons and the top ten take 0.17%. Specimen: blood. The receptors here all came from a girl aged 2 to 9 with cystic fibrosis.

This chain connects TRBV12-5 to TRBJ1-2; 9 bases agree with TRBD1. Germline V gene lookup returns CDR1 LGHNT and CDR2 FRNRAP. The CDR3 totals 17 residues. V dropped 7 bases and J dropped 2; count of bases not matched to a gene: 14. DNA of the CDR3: TGTGCTAGTGCCATTGGGCTGGGACAGGGTAGGAACTATGGCTACACCTTC. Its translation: CASAIGLGQGRNYGYTF.

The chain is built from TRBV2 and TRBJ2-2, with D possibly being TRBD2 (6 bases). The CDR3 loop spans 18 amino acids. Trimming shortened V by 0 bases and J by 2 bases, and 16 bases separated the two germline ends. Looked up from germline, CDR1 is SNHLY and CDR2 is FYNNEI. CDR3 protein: CASSEALRGTVNTGELFF. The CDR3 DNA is TGTGCCAGCAGTGAAGCGCTTCGGGGGACGGTAAACACCGGGGAGCTGTTTTTT.

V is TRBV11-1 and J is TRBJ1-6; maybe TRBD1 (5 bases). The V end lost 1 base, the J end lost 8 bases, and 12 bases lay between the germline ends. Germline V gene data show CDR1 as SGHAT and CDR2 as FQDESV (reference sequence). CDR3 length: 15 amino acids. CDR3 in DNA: TGTGCCAGCAGCTTAGGGGGACGGGGCGATTCACCCCTCCACTTT. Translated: CASSLGGRGDSPLHF.